Given below is one TCR beta chain in context. Its antigen is unknown. The PCR was carried out with 60 Vbeta primers and 13 Jbeta primers. The table came from immunoSEQ multiplex PCR; TCRdb's copy has only in-frame clones and leaves some out. The sample records approximately 150,000 clones, approximately 79% being singletons. The data stem from a study of cytomegalovirus exposure and HLA in healthy donors. General study points: Some public TCRs appeared in many individuals, while most sequences were rare.

The trim removed 4 bases at V and 8 bases at J, leaving 10 bases unmatched. Germline V lookup: CDR1 SGHDT, CDR2 YYEEEE. The CDR3 totals 15 residues. The J gene is TRBJ2-1, the V gene TRBV5-6; 9 positions agree with TRBD1. The specimen sequenced was PBMCs. The clonotype was recovered from a man aged 35 to 55 in good health and CMV-seronegative. CDR3 DNA: TGTGCCAGCAGCCTGGGGACAGGGCCCGGGGATGAGCAGTTCTTC. It codes for CASSLGTGPGDEQFF.